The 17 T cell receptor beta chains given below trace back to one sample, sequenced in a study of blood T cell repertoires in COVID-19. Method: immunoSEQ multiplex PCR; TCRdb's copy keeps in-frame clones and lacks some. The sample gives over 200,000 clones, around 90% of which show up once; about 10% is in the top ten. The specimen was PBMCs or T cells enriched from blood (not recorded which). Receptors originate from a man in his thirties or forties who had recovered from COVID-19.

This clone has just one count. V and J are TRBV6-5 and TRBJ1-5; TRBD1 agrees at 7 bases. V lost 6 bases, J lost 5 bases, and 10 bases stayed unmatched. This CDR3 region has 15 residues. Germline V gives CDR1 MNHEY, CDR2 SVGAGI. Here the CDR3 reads CASSPQGLGYQPQHF. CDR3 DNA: TGTGCCAGCAGCCCACAGGGGTTAGGGTATCAGCCCCAGCATTTT.

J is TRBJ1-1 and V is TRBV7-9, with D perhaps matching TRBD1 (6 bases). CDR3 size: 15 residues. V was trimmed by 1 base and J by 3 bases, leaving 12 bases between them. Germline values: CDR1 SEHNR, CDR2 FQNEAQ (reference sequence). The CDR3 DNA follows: TGTGCCAGCAGCTTAGATGGGGGGGCGGACACTGAAGCTTTCTTT. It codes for CASSLDGGADTEAFF.

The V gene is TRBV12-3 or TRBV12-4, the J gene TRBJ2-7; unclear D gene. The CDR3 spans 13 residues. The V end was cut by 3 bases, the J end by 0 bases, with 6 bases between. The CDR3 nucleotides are TGTGCCAGCAGTTTTGCGGACTCCTACGAGCAGTACTTC. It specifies CASSFADSYEQYF.

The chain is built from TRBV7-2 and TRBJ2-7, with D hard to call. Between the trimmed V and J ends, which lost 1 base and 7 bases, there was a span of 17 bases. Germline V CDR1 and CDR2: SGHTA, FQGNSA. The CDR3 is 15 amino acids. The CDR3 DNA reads TGTGCCAGCAGCTTAGTCGGATCAAGAACCAGGGAGCAGTACTTC. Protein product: CASSLVGSRTREQYF. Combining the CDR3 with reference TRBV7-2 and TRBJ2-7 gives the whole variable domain GAGVSQSPSNKVTEKGKDVELRCDPISGHTALYWYRQSLGQGLEFLIYFQGNSAPDKSGLPSDRFSAERTGGSVSTLTIQRTQQEDSAVYLCASSLVGSRTREQYFGPGTRLTVT.

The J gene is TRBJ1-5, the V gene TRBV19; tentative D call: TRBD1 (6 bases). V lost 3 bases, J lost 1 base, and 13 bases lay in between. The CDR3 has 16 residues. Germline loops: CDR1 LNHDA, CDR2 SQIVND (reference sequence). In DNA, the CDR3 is TGTGCCAGTAGTATCGCTACAGGGATGAGCAATCAGCCCCAGCATTTT. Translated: CASSIATGMSNQPQHF.

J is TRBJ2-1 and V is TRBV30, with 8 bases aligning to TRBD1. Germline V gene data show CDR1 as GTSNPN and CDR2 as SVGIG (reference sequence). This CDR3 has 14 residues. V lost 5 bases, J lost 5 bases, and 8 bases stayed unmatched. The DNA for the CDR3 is TGTGCCTGGGCAGACAGGGGTTGGAACAATGAGCAGTTCTTC. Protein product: CAWADRGWNNEQFF.

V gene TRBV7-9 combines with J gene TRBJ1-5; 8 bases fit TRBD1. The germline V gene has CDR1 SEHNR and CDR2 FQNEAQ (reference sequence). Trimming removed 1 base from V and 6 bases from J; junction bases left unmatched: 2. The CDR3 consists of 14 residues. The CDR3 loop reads CASSLGTGTQPQHF. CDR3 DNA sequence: TGTGCCAGCAGCTTAGGGACAGGGACTCAGCCCCAGCATTTT.

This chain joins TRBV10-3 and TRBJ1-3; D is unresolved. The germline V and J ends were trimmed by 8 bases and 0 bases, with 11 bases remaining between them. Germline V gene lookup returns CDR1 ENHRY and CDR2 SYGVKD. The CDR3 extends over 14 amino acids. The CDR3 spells CAIAQTASGNTIYF. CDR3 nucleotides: TGTGCCATCGCGCAAACTGCCTCTGGAAACACCATATATTTT.

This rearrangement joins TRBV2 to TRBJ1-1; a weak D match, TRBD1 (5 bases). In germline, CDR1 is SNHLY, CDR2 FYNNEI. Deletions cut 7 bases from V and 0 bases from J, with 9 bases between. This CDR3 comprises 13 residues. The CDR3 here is CASTLTVNTEAFF. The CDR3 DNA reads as TGTGCCAGCACACTGACAGTGAACACTGAAGCTTTCTTT.

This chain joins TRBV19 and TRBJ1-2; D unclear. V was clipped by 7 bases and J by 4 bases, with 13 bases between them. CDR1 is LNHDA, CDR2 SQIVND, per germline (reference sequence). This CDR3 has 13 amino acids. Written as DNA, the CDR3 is TGTGCCAGTAACGACGGCAGGTTCTATGGCTACACCTTC. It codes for CASNDGRFYGYTF.

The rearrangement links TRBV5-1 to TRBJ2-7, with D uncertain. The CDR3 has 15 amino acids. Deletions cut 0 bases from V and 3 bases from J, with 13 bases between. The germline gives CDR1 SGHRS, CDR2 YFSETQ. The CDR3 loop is CASSLGELLNYEQYF. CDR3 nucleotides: TGCGCCAGCAGCTTGGGTGAGCTACTCAACTACGAGCAGTACTTC.

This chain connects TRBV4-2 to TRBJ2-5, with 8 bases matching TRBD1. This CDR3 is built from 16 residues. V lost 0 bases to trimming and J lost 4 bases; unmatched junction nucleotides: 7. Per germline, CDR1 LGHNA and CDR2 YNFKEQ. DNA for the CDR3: TGTGCCAGCAGCCAAGAGGGAACAGGGGGAGGAGAGACCCAGTACTTC. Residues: CASSQEGTGGGETQYF.

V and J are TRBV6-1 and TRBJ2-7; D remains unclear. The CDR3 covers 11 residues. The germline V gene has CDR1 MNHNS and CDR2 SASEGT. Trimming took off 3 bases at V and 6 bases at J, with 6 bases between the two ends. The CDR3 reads CASSDYGEQYF. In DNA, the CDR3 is TGTGCCAGCAGTGATTACGGCGAGCAGTACTTC.

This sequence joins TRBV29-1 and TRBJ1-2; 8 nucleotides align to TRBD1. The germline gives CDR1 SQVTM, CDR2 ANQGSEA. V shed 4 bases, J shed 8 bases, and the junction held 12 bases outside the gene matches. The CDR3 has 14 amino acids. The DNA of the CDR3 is TGCAGCGTTGCCCCCAGGGCAGGGGGCGAGGGCTACACCTTC. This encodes CSVAPRAGGEGYTF. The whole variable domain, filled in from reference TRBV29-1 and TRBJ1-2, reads SAVISQKPSRDICQRGTSLTIQCQVDSQVTMMFWYRQQPGQSLTLIATANQGSEATYESGFVIDKFPISRPNLTFSTLTVSNMSPEDSSIYLCSVAPRAGGEGYTFGSGTRLTVV.

CDR3 sequence: CASSSLTASQETQYF. In DNA, the CDR3 is TGCGCCAGCAGCTCGTTGACAGCCTCCCAAGAGACCCAGTACTTC. The chain recombines TRBV5-1 with TRBJ2-5; perhaps TRBD1 as D (5 bases). Trimming removed 3 bases from V and 1 base from J, with 13 bases in between. CDR1 and CDR2 (germline): SGHRS, YFSETQ. The CDR3 is 15 residues long.

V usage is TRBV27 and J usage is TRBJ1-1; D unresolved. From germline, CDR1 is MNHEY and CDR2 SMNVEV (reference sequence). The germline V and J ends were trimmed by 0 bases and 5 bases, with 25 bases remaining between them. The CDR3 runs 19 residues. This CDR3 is CASSLSFSRLARSGTEAFF. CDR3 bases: TGTGCCAGCAGTTTATCTTTTTCTCGACTTGCGCGCTCGGGGACTGAAGCTTTCTTT.

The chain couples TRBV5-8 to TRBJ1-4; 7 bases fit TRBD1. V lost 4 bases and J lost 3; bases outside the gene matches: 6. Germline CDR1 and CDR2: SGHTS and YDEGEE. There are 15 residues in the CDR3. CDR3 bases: TGTGCCAGCAGCGAGGGGGCGCAGGCTAATGAAAAACTGTTTTTT. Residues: CASSEGAQANEKLFF.